This T cell receptor (beta chain) appears in the sequencing data of a study of blood T cell repertoires in COVID-19. Study context: T cells, B-cell-depleted T cells, or PBMCs provided the cDNA or gDNA that served as material.

Germline V gives CDR1 KGHSH, CDR2 LQKENI. Trimming removed 3 bases from V and 0 bases from J, with 12 bases in between. The CDR3 covers 15 residues. Original handling: For nucleated cells, counts were estimated from reference gene primer amplification. Repertoires were generated with immunoSEQ multiplex PCR, while TCRdb's copy carries only in-frame clones and drops some. That table is the source of V, J and clone size, and D and trimming were worked out from the DNA. The table has roughly 92,000 clones, about 87% seen once. The source is a human donor with acute or convalescent COVID-19. The donor label of this sample is uncertain. Sequences were obtained from peripheral blood. This rearrangement joins TRBV18 to TRBJ2-7, with TRBD2 as a possible D gene (6 bases). Written as DNA, the CDR3 is TGTGCCAGCTCACCTGGGCTAGCGAACTCCTACGAGCAGTACTTC. It yields the protein CASSPGLANSYEQYF.